These 30 T cell receptor beta chains share one sample of origin, sequenced in a study of neurological immune-mediated disorders. The time point here: technical triplicate 2. TCRdb reanalysed the 5' RACE reads using MiXCR and keeps one entry per CDR3 protein. The sample lists more than 50,000 distinct CDR3 sequences, more than 20% occurring once. Input material: PBMCs. These receptors were obtained from a man in his sixties with HTLV-1-associated myelopathy (HAM/TSP).

This clonotype was counted at least ten times. The rearrangement links TRBV5-1 to TRBJ2-3, with D perhaps given as TRBD1 or TRBD2 (6 bases each). Trimming left V 7 bases short and J 6 bases short, with 15 bases between. This CDR3 contains 13 residues. Germline assignment: CDR1 SGHRS and CDR2 YFSETQ. The CDR3 spells CASGGLYSDTQYF. DNA of the CDR3: TGCGCCAGCGGGGGGCTATACTCGGATACGCAGTATTTT. Combining the CDR3 with reference TRBV5-1 and TRBJ2-3 gives the whole variable domain KAGVTQTPRYLIKTRGQQVTLSCSPISGHRSVSWYQQTPGQGLQFLFEYFSETQRNKGNFPGRFSGRQFSNSRSEMNVSTLELGDSALYLCASGGLYSDTQYFGPGTRLTVL.

This clonotype was counted many times. The J gene is TRBJ2-7, the V gene TRBV2, with D unresolved. The CDR3 extends over 12 amino acids. The V and J ends lost 2 bases and 5 bases respectively, with 7 bases between them. Germline V gene sequence: CDR1 SNHLY, CDR2 FYNNEI. The CDR3 protein is CASSEFSDEQYF. As DNA, the CDR3 is TGTGCCAGCAGTGAATTTAGTGACGAGCAGTACTTC.

This clonotype was picked up many times. The V and J genes are TRBV5-1 and TRBJ2-6; 8 bases align to TRBD1. J gave up 2 bases and V 1 base, and 2 bases lay outside the gene matches. The CDR3 contains 16 residues. Germline V gene data show CDR1 as SGHRS and CDR2 as YFSETQ. The CDR3 region has the DNA TGCGCCAGCAGCTTGCAGGGGGCGACTGGGGCCAACGTCCTGACTTTC. Protein: CASSLQGATGANVLTF.

The V gene is TRBV5-1, the J gene TRBJ2-2, with D uncertain. There are 13 residues in the CDR3. V was shortened by 0 bases and J by 7 bases, with 7 bases between the two germline ends. CDR1 is SGHRS and CDR2 is YFSETQ in the germline V gene. The CDR3 DNA is TGCGCCAGCAGCTTGGACGGGTTCGGGGAGCTGTTTTTT. This sequence encodes CASSLDGFGELFF.

This clonotype has just a few counts. The chain uses TRBV18 and TRBJ1-3, with 7 positions matching TRBD1. Germline-derived CDR1 and CDR2 are KGHSH and LQKENI. The CDR3 loop spans 18 amino acids. Germline trimming cut 3 bases from V and 1 base from J; bases unmatched to any gene: 12. The CDR3 here is CASSPGTDNPSSGNTIYF. The CDR3 bases are TGTGCCAGCTCACCCGGGACAGACAATCCTTCGTCTGGAAACACCATATATTTT.

This clonotype was counted at least ten times. The chain uses TRBV5-6 and TRBJ1-1, with D perhaps matching TRBD1 (5 bases). Germline values: CDR1 SGHDT, CDR2 YYEEEE. Trimming took 4 bases from V and 2 from J, leaving 9 bases between them. The CDR3 spans 13 residues. The CDR3 region is CASSGARNTEAFF. DNA of the CDR3: TGTGCCAGCAGCGGGGCCAGAAACACTGAAGCTTTCTTT.

This clonotype was recorded many times. V gene TRBV20-1 combines with J gene TRBJ1-3, with a possible D match to TRBD1 (5 bases). The germline gives CDR1 DFQATT, CDR2 SNEGSKA (reference sequence). The CDR3 runs to 14 residues. Trimming took off 4 bases at V and 4 bases at J, with 14 bases between the two ends. CDR3 region: CSAKSPTVGNTIYF. In DNA form, the CDR3 reads TGCAGTGCTAAAAGTCCGACAGTCGGAAACACCATATATTTT.

This clonotype occurred many times. This rearrangement joins TRBV7-9 to TRBJ2-5; 8 bases align to TRBD2. V lost 0 bases, J lost 5 bases, and 8 bases stayed unmatched. This CDR3 has 16 residues. Germline V gene data show CDR1 as SEHNR and CDR2 as FQNEAQ (reference sequence). The CDR3: CASSLALAGFGETQYF. The CDR3 coding sequence is TGTGCCAGCAGCTTAGCTTTAGCGGGATTTGGTGAGACCCAGTACTTC.

This chain connects TRBV3-1 to TRBJ2-1; 8 bases are shared with TRBD2. Germline lookup yields CDR1 LGHDT and CDR2 YNNKEL (reference sequence). Germline trimming cut 10 bases from V and 10 bases from J; bases unmatched to any gene: 15. The CDR3 totals 14 residues. The CDR3 loop is CANQPGGRSREQFF. The CDR3, as DNA: TGTGCCAACCAGCCAGGCGGGAGGTCGAGGGAGCAGTTCTTC.

In its sample, this clonotype was seen many times. V is TRBV28 and J is TRBJ2-1, with 9 nucleotides matching TRBD2. The V gene's germline CDR1 is MDHEN and CDR2 SYDVKM. Losses at the gene ends were 0 bases for V and 5 bases for J; bases not matched to a gene: 2. The CDR3 contains 15 residues. CDR3: CASSLWTSGNNEQFF. In DNA, the CDR3 is TGTGCCAGCAGTTTATGGACTAGCGGCAACAATGAGCAGTTCTTC.

This clonotype was counted many times. The J gene is TRBJ2-7, the V gene TRBV20-1; tentatively, D is TRBD2 (6 bases). Germline V gene data show CDR1 as DFQATT and CDR2 as SNEGSKA (reference sequence). The CDR3 extends over 15 amino acids. V shed 6 bases and J shed 4 bases, with 22 bases lying between them. The CDR3 DNA reads as TGCAGTGCCACCCCTCCCCCTGGGGGGAGTTACGAGCAGTACTTC. Translated, it gives CSATPPPGGSYEQYF.

This clonotype was recorded many times. The chain carries TRBV2 and TRBJ2-3; D gene uncertain. V lost 2 bases to trimming and J lost 3 bases, with 9 bases between them. Germline lookup yields CDR1 SNHLY and CDR2 FYNNEI. The CDR3 has 14 residues. CDR3 coding DNA: TGTGCCAGCAGTGAATTGGCAGCTACAGATACGCAGTATTTT. The encoded protein is CASSELAATDTQYF.

This clonotype was detected ten times or more. The chain links TRBV12-3 or TRBV12-4 to TRBJ1-5; tentatively, D is TRBD1 (5 bases). The V gene lost 8 bases and the J gene lost 3 bases, with 11 bases spanning the gap. The CDR3 has 13 residues. CDR3 protein: CASHGGVNQPQHF. CDR3 in DNA: TGTGCCAGCCATGGGGGGGTCAATCAGCCCCAGCATTTT.

This clonotype came up many times. The chain couples TRBV4-1 to TRBJ2-4; perhaps TRBD1 as D (5 bases). Trimming removed 0 bases at V and 0 bases at J, with 9 bases between. The germline V gene has CDR1 MGHRA and CDR2 YSYEKL. This CDR3 spans 16 amino acids. CDR3 nucleotide sequence: TGCGCCAGCAGCCAAGATCTAGGGGAAGCCAAAAACATTCAGTACTTC. This encodes CASSQDLGEAKNIQYF.

At least ten counts were recorded for this clonotype. This chain joins TRBV5-1 and TRBJ2-5; no clear D. The germline V and J ends were trimmed by 0 bases and 2 bases, with 2 bases remaining between them. CDR1 SGHRS and CDR2 YFSETQ come from the germline V gene. The CDR3 runs 12 residues. The CDR3 bases are TGCGCCAGCAGCTTGGAACAAGAGACCCAGTACTTC. Amino acid sequence: CASSLEQETQYF.

The chain couples TRBV18 to TRBJ1-2, with 7 bases matching TRBD1. Unmatched junction bases numbered 1, after V lost 0 bases and J lost 0 bases. From germline, CDR1 is KGHSH and CDR2 LQKENI. CDR3 size: 15 residues. This chain's CDR3 is CASSPPGTANYGYTF. The CDR3 nucleotides are TGTGCCAGCTCACCACCCGGGACAGCTAACTATGGCTACACCTTC. Together with reference TRBV18 and TRBJ1-2, the CDR3 gives the full variable domain: NAGVMQNPRHLVRRRGQEARLRCSPMKGHSHVYWYRQLPEEGLKFMVYLQKENIIDESGMPKERFSAEFPKEGPSILRIQQVVRGDSAAYFCASSPPGTANYGYTFGSGTRLTVV.

This clonotype was seen many times. The chain has TRBV20-1 and TRBJ2-5; D remains unclear. V lost 3 bases to trimming and J lost 3 bases, with 14 bases between them. In germline, CDR1 is DFQATT, CDR2 SNEGSKA (reference sequence). The CDR3 consists of 14 residues. This CDR3 reads CSASFRSVEETQYF. CDR3 DNA: TGCAGTGCTAGTTTTCGGTCAGTTGAAGAGACCCAGTACTTC.

This clonotype was counted ten times or more. V gene TRBV5-6 combines with J gene TRBJ2-1, with 9 bases fitting TRBD2. The CDR3 spans 18 residues. Germline CDR1 SGHDT, CDR2 YYEEEE. After removal of 3 bases from V and 4 bases from J, the junction contained 14 bases not matched to a gene. The chain's CDR3 is CASSSNIIRTSEYNEQFF. CDR3 sequence (DNA): TGTGCCAGCAGCTCCAATATTATACGGACTAGCGAGTACAATGAGCAGTTCTTC.

This clonotype was seen ten or more times. The chain is built from TRBV7-2 and TRBJ2-1, with 9 bases fitting TRBD2. Trimming took 0 bases from V and 2 from J; bases not matched to a gene: 2. Germline V gives CDR1 SGHTA, CDR2 FQGNSA. The CDR3 loop spans 16 amino acids. CDR3 nucleotide sequence: TGTGCCAGCAGCTTAGCTGCGGGGGGGGCCTACAATGAGCAGTTCTTC. Protein sequence: CASSLAAGGAYNEQFF.

In its sample, this clonotype was seen many times. The V call is TRBV5-1, the J call TRBJ1-1; TRBD1 is a possible D gene (5 bases). The CDR3 has 16 amino acids. The V gene's germline CDR1 is SGHRS and CDR2 YFSETQ. The V end was cut by 4 bases, the J end by 0 bases, with 16 bases between. The CDR3 loop reads CASSLGLGPMNTEAFF. The CDR3 DNA reads as TGCGCCAGCAGCCTGGGACTCGGGCCGATGAACACTGAAGCTTTCTTT. Using reference TRBV5-1 and TRBJ1-1 for the parts outside the CDR3, the full variable domain is KAGVTQTPRYLIKTRGQQVTLSCSPISGHRSVSWYQQTPGQGLQFLFEYFSETQRNKGNFPGRFSGRQFSNSRSEMNVSTLELGDSALYLCASSLGLGPMNTEAFFGQGTRLTVV.

This clonotype was found many times. The chain combines TRBV12-3 or TRBV12-4 with TRBJ1-2; 8 bases agree with TRBD1. This CDR3 spans 15 amino acids. V shed 5 bases, J shed 0 bases, and the junction held 5 bases outside the gene matches. For the CDR3, the DNA is TGTGCCAGCAGTCGGACAGGGTCAGCTAACTATGGCTACACCTTC. Its translation: CASSRTGSANYGYTF.

About this clonotype: One junction end does not reproduce the germline sequence, and a read error may be involved. The genes are TRBV30 and TRBJ1-1; D gene uncertain. The CDR3 spans 15 residues. Germline values: CDR1 GTSNPN, CDR2 SVGIG (reference sequence). The CDR3 nucleotides read TGTGCCTTGAGTGTAAGCGGTCCAACGAACACTGAAGCTTTCTTT. Translating gives CALSVSGPTNTEAFF.

This clonotype was observed at least ten times. V gene TRBV7-2 combines with J gene TRBJ1-1, with 7 bases fitting TRBD1. The V segment lost 5 bases and the J segment 1 base; nucleotides outside the gene matches: 7. Per germline, CDR1 SGHTA and CDR2 FQGNSA. This CDR3 has 15 amino acids. CDR3 nucleotides: TGTGCCAGCAGCCCACACAGGGGTGGGAACACTGAAGCTTTCTTT. It specifies CASSPHRGGNTEAFF.

V gene TRBV5-6 combines with J gene TRBJ2-7; D is perhaps TRBD1 (6 bases). From germline, CDR1 is SGHDT and CDR2 YYEEEE. Between the trimmed V and J ends, which lost 4 bases and 7 bases, there was a span of 24 bases. The CDR3 consists of 16 residues. DNA for the CDR3: TGTGCCAGCAGCACACTCCAGGGGTCCAGCGCCAGTGAGCAGTACTTC. It translates to CASSTLQGSSASEQYF.

This clonotype was counted at least ten times. V and J are TRBV7-8 and TRBJ2-6; either TRBD1 or TRBD2 may supply D (5 bases each). CDR1 is SGHVS and CDR2 is FQNEAQ in the germline V gene. Deletions cut 5 bases from V and 0 bases from J, with 20 bases between. The CDR3 has 19 amino acids. The CDR3 nucleotides are TGTGCCAGCAGCCACCCGGGGCGGACACGGGGCTCTGGGGCCAACGTCCTGACTTTC. Encoded protein: CASSHPGRTRGSGANVLTF.

This clonotype occurred a few times. The chain is built from TRBV18 and TRBJ2-3; possible D gene TRBD1, 6 bases. Germline CDR1 and CDR2: KGHSH and LQKENI. Trimming shortened V by 5 bases and J by 5 bases, and 20 bases separated the two germline ends. The CDR3 runs to 16 residues. Written as DNA, the CDR3 is TGTGCCAGCTCATTCCGACAGGTGGGGGCTGGAGATACGCAGTATTTT. This encodes CASSFRQVGAGDTQYF.

This clonotype was seen ten or more times. The chain couples TRBV11-2 to TRBJ2-1; tentatively, D is TRBD2 (5 bases). The CDR3 runs to 15 residues. Germline V gene lookup returns CDR1 SGHAT and CDR2 FQNNGV. With 3 bases removed from V and 6 bases from J, the gap between germline ends came to 15 bases. In DNA, the CDR3 is TGTGCCAGCAGCTTGAATAGCGTTCCGAGCAATGAGCAGTTCTTC. Protein product: CASSLNSVPSNEQFF.

This clonotype was observed at least ten times. The chain links TRBV5-6 to TRBJ2-7; D is uncertain. Trimming took 5 bases from V and 2 from J, leaving 11 bases between them. This CDR3 spans 13 amino acids. CDR1 is SGHDT and CDR2 is YYEEEE in the germline V gene. The DNA of the CDR3 is TGTGCCAGCAGTGTTGACCGAACCTACGAGCAGTACTTC. Amino acids: CASSVDRTYEQYF.

This chain connects TRBV7-8 to TRBJ2-4, with TRBD2 as a possible D gene (6 bases). V was shortened by 2 bases and J by 6 bases, with 14 bases between the two germline ends. Germline V lookup: CDR1 SGHVS, CDR2 FQNEAQ. The CDR3 consists of 15 residues. This CDR3 reads CASSLRGGWLNIQYF. In nucleotides, the CDR3 is TGTGCCAGCAGCTTACGGGGAGGATGGCTAAACATTCAGTACTTC.

The V and J genes are TRBV19 and TRBJ2-1, with D possibly being TRBD1 (5 bases). Trimming pared 7 bases from V and 9 bases from J, leaving 16 bases between. CDR1 LNHDA and CDR2 SQIVND come from the germline V gene (reference sequence). This CDR3 region has 13 residues. CDR3 in amino acids: CASTIGQGIEQFF. The CDR3 nucleotides read TGTGCCAGTACCATCGGGCAGGGCATTGAGCAGTTCTTC.